This T cell receptor beta chain was sequenced in a study of cytomegalovirus exposure and HLA in healthy donors. Study-level points and caveats: Owing to their indistinguishability, certain V segments, notably TRBV6-2 and TRBV6-3, were excluded.

Concerning this clone itself: Its matching antigen is unknown.

Germline lookup yields CDR1 SGDLS and CDR2 YYNGEE. The CDR3 contains 17 residues. Between the trimmed V and J ends, which lost 3 bases and 3 bases, there was a span of 21 bases. Primers for the PCR totalled 60 Vbeta and 13 Jbeta. Profiling relied on immunoSEQ multiplex PCR, and the TCRdb table lists in-frame clones only, not all of them. Its listing shows some 76,000 clones. The sequenced material came from PBMCs. The chain couples TRBV9 to TRBJ2-5; D may be TRBD2 (7 bases). This receptor was identified in a boy younger than 18 in good health and CMV-seronegative. Here the CDR3 reads CASSASNIRGGKETQYF. The CDR3 coding sequence is TGTGCCAGCAGCGCCTCGAACATAAGGGGGGGAAAAGAGACCCAGTACTTC.